This T cell receptor beta chain was profiled in a study of cytomegalovirus exposure and HLA in healthy donors. Study outcomes and limitations: HLA restriction was apparent for most CMV-associated TCR beta chains in a later analysis.

CDR3 size: 12 residues. V was clipped by 6 bases and J by 2 bases, with 8 bases between them. From germline, CDR1 is SNHLY and CDR2 FYNNEI. PCR amplification relied on 60 Vbeta primers (plus 13 Jbeta primers). Using immunoSEQ multiplex PCR, the repertoire was profiled, and TCRdb retains in-frame clones only, with some absent. The data hold about 120,000 clones, with roughly three fifths observed a single time. The table lists this clone with a few counts. Its target is unknown. The same CDR3 can be traced to other DNA sequences in this sample. J is TRBJ2-7 and V is TRBV2, with D maybe TRBD1 (6 bases). This clonotype was obtained from a man between 35 and 55 years old in good health and CMV-seropositive. Sequencing used PBMCs. The CDR3 reads CASRGDTYEQYF. Here the CDR3 DNA reads TGTGCCAGCAGGGGGGACACCTACGAGCAGTACTTC.